The rows below give T cell receptor beta chains drawn from one sample of a study of a mutant IDH1 vaccine in newly diagnosed glioma. For these TCRs, the target antigens are not known. Assay used: immunoSEQ multiplex PCR; TCRdb lists only in-frame clones, some missing. Of approximately 21,000 clones listed, 85% to 90% were seen once; the top ten hold 4.5% to 6%. Sequencing was performed on PBMCs, taken from a glioma patient whose treatment included an IDH1 peptide vaccine. Receptors originate from a woman aged 35 to 49 with glioma. Each CDR3 is given with its conserved first and last residue. The D gene is left open where the match is weak. Not all rows give a size; the values are once, few, many and, for expanded clones, a class.

V	size	D	J	CDR3	DNA
TRBV4-3	NA	TRBD1	TRBJ1-4	CASSQDGTDEKLFF	TGCGCCAGCAGCCAAGACGGGACAGATGAAAAACTGTTTTTT
TRBV4-2	NA	NA	TRBJ1-2	CASSQGGLFTF	TGTGCCAGCAGCCAAGGAGGGCTCTTTACCTTC
TRBV5-1	once	NA	TRBJ1-6	CASSVQGSGNSPLHF	TGCGCCAGCAGCGTACAGGGCAGTGGTAATTCACCCCTCCACTTT
TRBV5-6	NA	NA	TRBJ1-2	CASSLKNYGYTF	TGTGCCAGCAGCTTGAAGAACTATGGCTACACCTTC
TRBV6-6	NA	NA	TRBJ1-1	CASSYSFRDRRKEAFF	TGTGCCAGCAGTTACTCGTTTCGAGACAGACGAAAAGAAGCTTTCTTT
TRBV30	once	NA	TRBJ1-2	CAWISRVGGYTF	TGTGCCTGGATTTCCCGGGTTGGGGGCTACACCTTC
TRBV23-1	NA	NA	TRBJ1-6	CASSQSSPPLHF	TGCGCCAGCAGTCAATCCTCTCCCCCCCTCCACTTT
TRBV5-1	NA	TRBD1	TRBJ1-4	CASSPGTAGEKLFF	TGCGCCAGCAGCCCCGGGACAGCGGGGGAAAAACTGTTTTTT
TRBV6-1	NA	TRBD2	TRBJ2-7	CASRLAGDPSYEQYF	TGTGCCAGCAGACTAGCGGGGGACCCCTCCTACGAGCAGTACTTC
TRBV5-1	NA	NA	TRBJ2-4	CASSLTALAKNIQYF	TGCGCCAGCAGCTTGACAGCGTTAGCCAAAAACATTCAGTACTTC
TRBV9	NA	TRBD2	TRBJ2-1	CASSVKAGANNEQFF	TGTGCCAGCAGCGTAAAAGCGGGGGCTAACAATGAGCAGTTCTTC
TRBV25-1	once	NA	TRBJ1-1	CASSRGIPLNTEAFF	TGTGCCAGCAGCCGAGGCATTCCCTTGAACACTGAAGCTTTCTTT
TRBV27	NA	NA	TRBJ1-2	CASSLLGGPDGYTF	TGTGCCAGCAGTTTACTGGGGGGGCCGGATGGCTACACCTTC
TRBV7-8	NA	NA	TRBJ1-5	CASSQRGPTGNNQPQHF	TGTGCCAGCAGCCAAAGGGGTCCGACAGGCAACAATCAGCCCCAGCATTTT
TRBV9	NA	NA	TRBJ1-1	CASMGGTEAFF	TGTGCCAGCATGGGGGGGACTGAAGCTTTCTTT
TRBV30	NA	TRBD1	TRBJ2-7	CAWAGTGGRSSYEQYF	TGTGCCTGGGCCGGGACAGGGGGCCGCAGCTCCTACGAGCAGTACTTC
TRBV9	NA	NA	TRBJ2-3	CASSQLGELTDTQYF	TGTGCCAGCAGCCAACTAGGGGAACTCACAGATACGCAGTATTTT
TRBV5-4	NA	NA	TRBJ1-2	CASSLIMGANGYTF	TGTGCCAGCAGCTTGATAATGGGGGCGAATGGCTACACCTTC
TRBV2	once	NA	TRBJ2-3	CASSEVRGFADTQYF	TGTGCCAGCAGTGAAGTCCGGGGGTTTGCAGATACGCAGTATTTT
TRBV5-1	NA	NA	TRBJ1-5	CASSLRQGSQPQHF	TGCGCCAGCAGCTTGCGGCAGGGAAGCCAGCCCCAGCATTTT
TRBV5-8	NA	TRBD1	TRBJ1-5	CASTPGTGGNQPQHF	TGTGCCAGCACCCCCGGGACAGGGGGCAATCAGCCCCAGCATTTT
TRBV4-1	NA	NA	TRBJ2-3	CASSQDRGTDTQYF	TGCGCCAGCAGCCAAGATAGGGGGACAGATACGCAGTATTTT
TRBV9	NA	TRBD1	TRBJ1-2	CASGKTGGGLPYGYTF	TGTGCCAGCGGAAAGACAGGGGGCGGTTTGCCCTATGGCTACACCTTC
TRBV4-1	NA	NA	TRBJ1-1	CASSQGQTGTEAFF	TGCGCCAGCAGCCAAGGTCAGACGGGGACTGAAGCTTTCTTT
TRBV6-5	NA	NA	TRBJ1-5	CASRQGGFQPQHF	TGTGCCAGCAGACAGGGTGGGTTTCAGCCCCAGCATTTT
TRBV10-2	few	TRBD2	TRBJ2-2	CASSPSGISTGELFF	TGCGCCAGCAGTCCTAGCGGGATCTCAACCGGGGAGCTGTTTTTT
TRBV6-1	once	NA	TRBJ1-1	CASAYEGVGTEAFF	TGTGCCAGCGCCTACGAGGGGGTCGGCACTGAAGCTTTCTTT
TRBV2	NA	NA	TRBJ1-2	CARTGPGGYTF	TGTGCCAGAACAGGTCCGGGAGGCTACACCTTC
TRBV21-1	NA	NA	TRBJ1-4	CASSKRGWGGCEKLFF	TGTGCCAGCAGCAAAAGGGGCTGGGGGGGATGTGAAAAACTGTTTTTT
TRBV19	NA	NA	TRBJ1-2	CASSRYNYGYTF	TGTGCCAGTAGTAGATACAACTATGGCTACACCTTC
TRBV10-1	NA	TRBD2	TRBJ2-7	CASTAGVHEQYF	TGCGCCAGCACAGCGGGAGTTCACGAGCAGTACTTC
TRBV27	NA	NA	TRBJ1-2	CASRTQGSGYTF	TGTGCCAGCAGGACCCAGGGAAGTGGCTACACCTTC
TRBV6-5	few	NA	TRBJ1-5	CASSLGGQRNQPQHF	TGTGCCAGCAGCTTGGGAGGGCAGCGAAATCAGCCCCAGCATTTT
TRBV5-1	NA	NA	TRBJ1-3	CASSLGVRQASSGNTIYF	TGCGCCAGCAGCTTGGGTGTGCGGCAGGCGAGCTCTGGAAACACCATATATTTT
TRBV6-5	NA	NA	TRBJ1-1	CASSYGRSNTEAFF	TGTGCCAGCAGTTACGGTAGATCGAACACTGAAGCTTTCTTT
TRBV9	NA	NA	TRBJ1-3	CASSVERGPGNTIYF	TGTGCCAGCAGCGTAGAGCGAGGGCCTGGAAACACCATATATTTT
TRBV5-1	NA	NA	TRBJ2-3	CASSLGHMGTDTQYF	TGCGCCAGCAGCTTGGGACACATGGGCACAGATACGCAGTATTTT
TRBV19	NA	TRBD1	TRBJ1-2	CASSIGQGDGYTF	TGTGCCAGTAGTATAGGCCAGGGGGATGGCTACACCTTC
TRBV5-1	NA	NA	TRBJ1-1	CASSSEGGHTEAFF	TGCGCCAGCAGCTCCGAGGGTGGCCACACTGAAGCTTTCTTT
TRBV5-6	NA	TRBD1	TRBJ2-7	CASSLAGNRGAYEQYF	TGTGCCAGCAGCTTGGCCGGAAACAGGGGAGCTTACGAGCAGTACTTC
TRBV20-1	NA	NA	TRBJ1-2	CSARPQSSYTF	TGCAGTGCTAGGCCCCAGTCTAGCTACACCTTC